The rows below give T cell receptor beta chains drawn from one sample of a study of blood T cells in healthy people across ages. A single record per CDR3 protein comes from TCRdb applying MiXCR to the 5' RACE reads. The table records 1.5 million to 2 million distinct CDR3 sequences, 28% of them present only once. Input material: blood. The receptors were sampled from a woman aged 25 to 39 in good health. The CDR3 runs from the conserved cysteine through the conserved F or W. D genes are given only for firm matches. Not all rows give a size; the values are once, few, many and, for expanded clones, a class.

clone size	V gene	CDR3 length	J gene	D gene	CDR3 protein	CDR3 DNA
.	TRBV29-1	17	TRBJ2-5	TRBD2	CSVEDFELAGVQETQYF	TGCAGCGTTGAAGATTTTGAACTAGCGGGGGTCCAAGAGACCCAGTACTTC
.	TRBV5-1	16	TRBJ1-1	TRBD1	CASSWGQGTLNTEAFF	TGCGCCAGCAGCTGGGGACAGGGGACCTTGAACACTGAAGCTTTCTTT
.	TRBV25-1	15	TRBJ1-4	.	CASSELHATNEKLFF	TGTGCCAGCAGTGAATTACATGCAACTAATGAAAAACTGTTTTTT
few	TRBV18	16	TRBJ2-6	.	CASSPPASSGANVLTF	TGTGCCAGCTCACCACCGGCCTCCTCTGGGGCCAACGTCCTGACTTTC
few	TRBV7-9	11	TRBJ2-7	.	CASSAGPAEYF	TGTGCCAGCAGCGCCGGTCCAGCGGAGTACTTC
few	TRBV5-1	16	TRBJ2-7	TRBD2	CASSPGGLAGIYEQYF	TGCGCCAGCAGCCCGGGGGGACTAGCGGGGATCTACGAGCAGTACTTC
.	TRBV7-6	16	TRBJ2-1	TRBD1	CASSSGLRGPPGEQFF	TGTGCCAGCAGTTCAGGCCTTAGGGGGCCCCCAGGGGAGCAGTTCTTC
.	TRBV5-1	13	TRBJ1-2	TRBD1	CASSVQQGDGHTF	TGCGCCAGCAGCGTACAACAGGGGGATGGCCACACCTTC
.	TRBV5-5	16	TRBJ2-1	.	CASSTTGLAYYNEQFF	TGTGCCAGCAGTACTACAGGGTTGGCTTACTACAATGAGCAGTTCTTC
many	TRBV6-5	13	TRBJ2-7	.	CASSYYGPYEQYF	TGTGCCAGCAGTTACTACGGACCCTACGAGCAGTACTTC
few	TRBV3-1	14	TRBJ2-1	.	CASSHRASVYEQFF	TGTGCCAGCAGTCACAGGGCATCGGTTTATGAGCAGTTCTTC
many	TRBV20-1	14	TRBJ2-3	.	CSASARRDTDTQYF	TGCAGTGCTAGCGCCCGGAGAGACACAGATACGCAGTATTTT
many	TRBV15	14	TRBJ2-1	.	CATSRDDRKDEQFF	TGTGCCACCAGCAGAGATGACCGAAAGGATGAGCAGTTCTTC
.	TRBV11-2	13	TRBJ1-1	TRBD1	CASSPDRGAEAFF	TGTGCCAGCAGCCCTGACAGGGGCGCTGAAGCTTTCTTT
.	TRBV7-9	15	TRBJ1-2	TRBD1	CASSLGRGQYGGYTF	TGTGCCAGCAGCTTAGGCAGGGGACAGTATGGTGGCTACACCTTC
.	TRBV6-4	12	TRBJ2-1	.	CASSPASWEQFF	TGTGCCAGCAGTCCGGCTAGCTGGGAGCAGTTCTTC